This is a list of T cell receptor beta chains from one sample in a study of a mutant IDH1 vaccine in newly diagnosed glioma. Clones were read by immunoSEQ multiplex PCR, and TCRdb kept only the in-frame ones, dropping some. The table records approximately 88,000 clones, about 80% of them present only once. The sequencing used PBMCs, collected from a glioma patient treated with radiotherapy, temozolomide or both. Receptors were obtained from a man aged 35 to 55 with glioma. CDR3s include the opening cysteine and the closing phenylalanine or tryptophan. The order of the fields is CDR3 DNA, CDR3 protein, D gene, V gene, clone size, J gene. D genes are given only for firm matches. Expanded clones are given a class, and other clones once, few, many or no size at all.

TGTGCCAGCAGCCTAAGCCCCCAAGAGACCCAGTACTTC,CASSLSPQETQYF,.,TRBV11-1,.,TRBJ2-5
TGTGCCAGCAGCTTAGCGGGGGGTGGCAATCAGCCCCAGCATTTT,CASSLAGGGNQPQHF,.,TRBV7-2,few,TRBJ1-5
TGTGCCAGCAGTAGAGGCGCTGAAGCTTTCTTT,CASSRGAEAFF,.,TRBV28,few,TRBJ1-1
TGTGCCAGCAGCTTGCTGACTAGCGGGAGGGTCAGGGAGACCCAGTACTTC,CASSLLTSGRVRETQYF,TRBD2,TRBV5-6,.,TRBJ2-5
TGTGCCAGCAGCCCCCTTTCAGGAGTCGTGTGGGAGCAGTACTTC,CASSPLSGVVWEQYF,.,TRBV7-2,.,TRBJ2-7
TGTGCCATCAGTGAGTCGGGACAGGGCCCTCATGAGCATTTT,CAISESGQGPHEHF,TRBD1,TRBV10-3,.,TRBJ1-5
TGTGCCAGCAGTTTGTCGGCGGCCGTGGGGAACGAGCAGTACTTC,CASSLSAAVGNEQYF,.,TRBV7-2,.,TRBJ2-7
TGTGCCAGCAGTTGGCAGGGGGCAGGGAACACTGAAGCTTTCTTT,CASSWQGAGNTEAFF,TRBD1,TRBV27,.,TRBJ1-1
TGTGCCAGCGGAGACAGATATGGCTACACCTTC,CASGDRYGYTF,.,TRBV2,.,TRBJ1-2
TGTGCCAGCAGTAGCGGACAGCAGCCCCAGCATTTT,CASSSGQQPQHF,.,TRBV7-9,.,TRBJ1-5
TGTGCCAGCAGCAAAAAGGCGGGGGAGAACACTGAAGCTTTCTTT,CASSKKAGENTEAFF,.,TRBV21-1,.,TRBJ1-1
TGTGCCAGCAGCGTAGAGGCAGGGTCGGGCACTGAAGCTTTCTTT,CASSVEAGSGTEAFF,.,TRBV9,.,TRBJ1-1
TGTGCCAGTAGCTTGACAAGACCCGGGGAGCTGTTTTTT,CASSLTRPGELFF,.,TRBV19,.,TRBJ2-2